The clone carrying this TCR beta chain showed up just once. Its antigen is as yet unknown. The sample originates from a study of cytomegalovirus exposure and HLA in healthy donors. Points from the study as a whole: Later analysis showed most CMV-associated TCR beta chains appearing HLA-restricted. Using a false discovery rate of 0.05, a later analysis showed that some 16,000 TCR beta sequences were associated with HLA alleles.

The PCR was carried out with 60 Vbeta primers and 13 Jbeta primers. Generated by immunoSEQ multiplex PCR, the TCRdb table keeps only in-frame clones and is missing some. The table has about 98,000 clones, 60% to 80% seen once. V lost 0 bases and J 5 bases, leaving 5 bases between the germline ends. Germline assignment: CDR1 MGHRA and CDR2 YSYEKL. The CDR3 spans 13 residues. The sequenced sample was PBMCs. The chain joins TRBV4-1 to TRBJ1-5; D is ambiguous. The receptor was derived from a male donor in good health and CMV-seropositive. CDR3 DNA: TGCGCCAGCAGCCAAGACCCGGATCAGCCCCAGCATTTT. It yields the protein CASSQDPDQPQHF.